This TCR beta chain was observed in a study of blood T cell repertoires in COVID-19. The length of the CDR3 is 16 residues. The V gene end was trimmed by 5 bases and the J gene end by 11 bases; junction bases not matched to a gene: 13. Per the germline V gene, CDR1 is MNHEY and CDR2 is SMNVEV (reference sequence). Clones were sequenced by immunoSEQ multiplex PCR, and TCRdb holds only the in-frame ones, with some missing. Found here are about 100,000 clones, about 91% of them singletons; the top ten hold 3.5% to 4.5%. The clonotype comes from a man younger than 35 with acute or convalescent COVID-19. J is TRBJ1-6 and V is TRBV27; 9 bases are a match to TRBD1. The sequenced material came from peripheral blood. CDR3 loop: CASSTRDREPGAPLHF. The CDR3 DNA sequence: TGTGCCAGCAGTACGCGGGACAGGGAGCCGGGGGCACCCCTCCACTTT.